The 23 T cell receptor beta chains below come from one sample, sequenced in a study of blood T cell repertoires in COVID-19. Some clones are missing from TCRdb's copy, which holds only in-frame ones; the method was immunoSEQ multiplex PCR. Of 95,000 to 150,000 clones listed, around 77% are singletons. Sequenced input: peripheral blood. The receptors come from a human donor in a cohort sampled during active COVID-19.

This clone was recorded a few times. V gene TRBV27 combines with J gene TRBJ1-6; 11 nucleotides line up with TRBD1. Germline trimming cut 8 bases from V and 7 bases from J; bases unmatched to any gene: 1. The CDR3 is 13 amino acids. The germline V gene has CDR1 MNHEY and CDR2 SMNVEV (reference sequence). The CDR3 loop reads CASGQGANSPLHF. The CDR3 nucleotides are TGTGCCAGCGGACAGGGGGCAAATTCACCCCTCCACTTT.

This chain links TRBV27 with TRBJ2-7, with D perhaps matching TRBD2 (6 bases). This CDR3 has 14 residues. Germline V gene lookup returns CDR1 MNHEY and CDR2 SMNVEV (reference sequence). The V gene lost 5 bases and the J gene lost 1 base, with 12 bases spanning the gap. For the CDR3, the DNA is TGTGCCAGCAGTCCGGGACTCCCTTCCTACGAGCAGTACTTC. Protein product: CASSPGLPSYEQYF.

This clone was recorded only once. The rearrangement links TRBV2 to TRBJ1-5, with 9 nucleotides matching TRBD1. Germline V gene data show CDR1 as SNHLY and CDR2 as FYNNEI. Trimming took 3 bases from V and 4 from J; bases not matched to a gene: 1. The CDR3 contains 14 residues. This CDR3 reads CASSEGTGNQPQHF. DNA for the CDR3: TGTGCCAGCAGTGAGGGGACAGGGAATCAGCCCCAGCATTTT.

The chain recombines TRBV13 with TRBJ1-2; 10 nucleotides align to TRBD1. The J segment lost 4 bases and the V segment lost 2 bases, leaving 4 bases of the junction unmatched. The CDR3 is made up of 15 amino acids. Germline V gives CDR1 PRHDT, CDR2 FYEKMQ (reference sequence). The CDR3 DNA follows: TGTGCCAGCAGCTTACGGACAGGGGGTACCTATGGCTACACCTTC. Protein sequence: CASSLRTGGTYGYTF.

This chain joins TRBV5-1 and TRBJ1-3; TRBD1 matches 8 bases. J was trimmed by 3 bases and V by 2 bases; bases with no gene match: 4. Germline V gene lookup returns CDR1 SGHRS and CDR2 YFSETQ. The length of the CDR3 is 15 residues. CDR3 residues: CASSFDRGGGNTIYF. CDR3 DNA: TGCGCCAGCAGCTTCGACAGGGGAGGTGGAAACACCATATATTTT.

The V call is TRBV6-6, the J call TRBJ1-2, with D unresolved. The ends were cut back, 2 bases at V and 2 bases at J, with 6 bases in the middle. The CDR3 has 13 amino acids. Germline V lookup: CDR1 MNHNY, CDR2 SVGAGI (reference sequence). CDR3 nucleotides: TGTGCCAGCAGTTACGTGAGGAACTATGGCTACACCTTC. Residues: CASSYVRNYGYTF.

This chain connects TRBV5-4 to TRBJ1-6; possibly TRBD1 for D (6 bases). There are 16 residues in the CDR3. Germline loops: CDR1 SGHNT, CDR2 YYREEE (reference sequence). The germline V and J ends were trimmed by 4 bases and 7 bases, with 18 bases remaining between them. The CDR3 loop reads CASSEGVWGNNSPLHF. For the CDR3, the DNA is TGTGCCAGCAGCGAGGGGGTTTGGGGGAACAATTCACCCCTCCACTTT. Full variable domain (outside the CDR3, taken from reference TRBV5-4 and TRBJ1-6): ETGVTQSPTHLIKTRGQQVTLRCSSQSGHNTVSWYQQALGQGPQFIFQYYREEENGRGNFPPRFSGLQFPNYSSELNVNALELDDSALYLCASSEGVWGNNSPLHFGNGTRLTVT.

This clone came up many times. This chain's CDR3 is CASRAGSYGYTF. CDR3 nucleotides: TGTGCCAGTAGGGCGGGGAGCTATGGCTACACCTTC. The rearrangement uses TRBV19 and TRBJ1-2; no clear D. The length of the CDR3 is 12 residues. Per the germline V gene, CDR1 is LNHDA and CDR2 is SQIVND (reference sequence). V gave up 6 bases and J gave up 4 bases, with 9 bases separating them.

The chain carries TRBV27 and TRBJ2-7, with D possibly matching TRBD2 (6 bases). CDR1 is MNHEY, CDR2 SMNVEV, per germline (reference sequence). V was pared by 2 bases and J by 6 bases, with 14 bases between. The CDR3 covers 14 residues. CDR3 nucleotides: TGTGCCAGCAGTTTAGGGGGGAGTACCGGCGAGCAGTACTTC. Protein: CASSLGGSTGEQYF.

The CDR3 region has the DNA TGTGCCTGGAGTAGGGGGTCCCCGAGCTCTGGAAACACCATATATTTT. Translation: CAWSRGSPSSGNTIYF. The V and J genes are TRBV30 and TRBJ1-3, with a tentative D call TRBD1 (6 bases). The CDR3 contains 16 residues. V lost 2 bases and J lost 0, with 14 bases in between. Germline V gene sequence: CDR1 GTSNPN, CDR2 SVGIG (reference sequence).

V usage is TRBV11-2 and J usage is TRBJ1-2; TRBD1 is a possible D gene (5 bases). The CDR3 consists of 13 residues. V lost 5 bases, J lost 3 bases, and 10 bases lay in between. The germline V gene has CDR1 SGHAT and CDR2 FQNNGV. The CDR3 loop reads CASSADSYYGYTF. The CDR3 bases are TGTGCCAGCAGCGCAGACAGTTACTATGGCTACACCTTC. The full variable domain, completed using reference TRBV11-2 and TRBJ1-2, is EAGVAQSPRYKIIEKRQSVAFWCNPISGHATLYWYQQILGQGPKLLIQFQNNGVVDDSQLPKDRFSAERLKGVDSTLKIQPAKLEDSAVYLCASSADSYYGYTFGSGTRLTVV.

The chain has TRBV3-1 (or the pseudogene TRBV3-2) and TRBJ2-7; TRBD1 might be the D (5 bases). Deletions cut 8 bases from V and 5 bases from J, with 19 bases between. Germline V gene sequence: CDR1 LGHDT, CDR2 YNNKEL (reference sequence). The length of the CDR3 is 14 residues. The CDR3 DNA sequence: TGTGCCAGCGCGGACATTAGCCGAGTGGACGAGCAGTACTTC. It yields the protein CASADISRVDEQYF.

This clone was detected once. This chain connects TRBV4-1 to TRBJ2-7, with a tentative D call TRBD2 (5 bases). The germline CDR1 and CDR2 sequences are MGHRA and YSYEKL. The V end lost 3 bases, the J end lost 4 bases, and 13 bases lay between the germline ends. CDR3 length: 14 residues. The CDR3 here is CASSHPGGGYEQYF. In DNA, the CDR3 is TGCGCCAGCAGCCACCCCGGAGGTGGTTACGAGCAGTACTTC.

This rearrangement joins TRBV4-1 to TRBJ1-1; maybe TRBD1 (5 bases). The CDR3 loop spans 15 amino acids. Trimming stripped 2 bases from V and 2 bases from J, with 12 bases between. The germline V gene encodes CDR1 MGHRA and CDR2 YSYEKL. The CDR3: CASSQSGGRNTEAFF. As DNA, the CDR3 is TGCGCCAGCAGCCAATCGGGGGGGAGAAACACTGAAGCTTTCTTT.

CDR3 nucleotides: TGTGCCAGCAGCCCCGGGAGGGGTAGGCCTAACTATGGCTACACCTTC. Protein sequence: CASSPGRGRPNYGYTF. The chain couples TRBV6-6 to TRBJ1-2; TRBD1 is a possible D gene (5 bases). This CDR3 is 16 amino acids long. Trimming removed 6 bases from V and 0 bases from J, with 17 bases in between. Per germline, CDR1 MNHNY and CDR2 SVGAGI (reference sequence).

This chain joins TRBV5-4 and TRBJ1-2; a weak D match, TRBD1 (5 bases). The CDR3 is 14 residues long. Trimming took off 0 bases at V and 3 bases at J, with 9 bases between the two ends. Germline values: CDR1 SGHNT, CDR2 YYREEE (reference sequence). The CDR3 DNA reads as TGTGCCAGCAGCTTGGAAGTCAGGGACTATGGCTACACCTTC. Its translation: CASSLEVRDYGYTF. Filled out from reference TRBV5-4 and TRBJ1-2, the complete variable domain reads ETGVTQSPTHLIKTRGQQVTLRCSSQSGHNTVSWYQQALGQGPQFIFQYYREEENGRGNFPPRFSGLQFPNYSSELNVNALELDDSALYLCASSLEVRDYGYTFGSGTRLTVV.

The rearrangement links TRBV11-3 to TRBJ2-5; no firm D call. Germline V gives CDR1 SGHNT, CDR2 YENEEA. The CDR3 length is 15 residues. The V end lost 5 bases, the J end lost 5 bases, and 18 bases lay between the germline ends. DNA for the CDR3: TGTGCCAGCAGCGTAGGCGACACGGAACCGGAGACCCAGTACTTC. Its protein product is CASSVGDTEPETQYF. Looking up the rest from reference TRBV11-3 and TRBJ2-5 gives the full variable domain: EAGVVQSPRYKIIEKKQPVAFWCNPISGHNTLYWYLQNLGQGPELLIRYENEEAVDDSQLPKDRFSAERLKGVDSTLKIQPAELGDSAVYLCASSVGDTEPETQYFGPGTRLLVL.

J is TRBJ2-1 and V is TRBV16, with 11 bases fitting TRBD1. Germline V gives CDR1 KGHSY, CDR2 FQNENV. The CDR3 runs to 14 residues. Germline trimming cut 5 bases from V and 7 bases from J; bases unmatched to any gene: 4. The CDR3 loop is CASSGQGARNEQFF. The CDR3, as DNA: TGTGCCAGCAGCGGACAGGGGGCGCGTAATGAGCAGTTCTTC.

The CDR3 is CATSRGQDVWAFF. CDR3 DNA sequence: TGTGCCACCAGCCGGGGACAGGACGTGTGGGCTTTCTTT. The chain employs TRBV24-1 and TRBJ1-1; TRBD1 matches at 8 bases. The V gene's germline CDR1 is KGHDR and CDR2 SFDVKD. The CDR3 is 13 residues long. V was clipped by 7 bases and J by 11 bases; unmatched bases: 11.

The chain couples TRBV28 to TRBJ1-2, with 9 positions matching TRBD1. Germline CDR1 is MDHEN and CDR2 is SYDVKM. V shed 6 bases and J 4 bases; nucleotides not matched to a gene: 18. The CDR3 extends over 18 amino acids. The DNA of the CDR3 is TGTGCCAGCAGAGCTCCGGGACAGGGAAGGAGAGTAGGCTATGGCTACACCTTC. Its translation is CASRAPGQGRRVGYGYTF.

The chain employs TRBV10-2 and TRBJ2-7; 10 bases map to TRBD1. The CDR3 runs 16 residues. With V trimmed by 2 bases and J by 6 bases, 10 bases remained unmatched. Germline CDR1 is WSHSY and CDR2 is SAAADI. The CDR3 loop reads CASSEPLLGQGSEQYF. CDR3 in DNA: TGCGCCAGCAGTGAGCCCCTGCTGGGACAGGGGAGCGAGCAGTACTTC.

The V gene is TRBV7-9, the J gene TRBJ2-7; TRBD2 is a possible D gene (6 bases). V lost 5 bases and J lost 1, with 12 bases in between. CDR1 is SEHNR and CDR2 is FQNEAQ in the germline V gene (reference sequence). The CDR3 totals 14 residues. CDR3: CASSALGSSYEQYF. For the CDR3, the DNA is TGTGCCAGCAGCGCGCTCGGGAGTTCCTACGAGCAGTACTTC.

This clone has just one count. The chain combines TRBV27 with TRBJ2-1, with 7 bases lining up with TRBD2. V trimming: 8 bases; J trimming: 6 bases; junction bases outside the gene matches: 7. Germline loops: CDR1 MNHEY, CDR2 SMNVEV (reference sequence). The CDR3 length is 13 residues. CDR3 coding DNA: TGTGCCAGCGGCGCGGGAGCCGGCAATGAGCAGTTCTTC. As protein: CASGAGAGNEQFF.